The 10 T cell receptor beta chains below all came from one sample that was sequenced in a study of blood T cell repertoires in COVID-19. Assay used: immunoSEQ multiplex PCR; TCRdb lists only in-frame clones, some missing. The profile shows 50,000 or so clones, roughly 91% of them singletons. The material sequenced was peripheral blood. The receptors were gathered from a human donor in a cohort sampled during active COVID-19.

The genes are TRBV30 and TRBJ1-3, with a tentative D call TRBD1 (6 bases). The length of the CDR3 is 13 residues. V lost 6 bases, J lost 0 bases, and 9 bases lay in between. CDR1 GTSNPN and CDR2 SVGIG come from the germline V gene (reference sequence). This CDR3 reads CACQGSSGNTIYF. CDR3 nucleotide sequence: TGTGCCTGCCAGGGGAGCTCTGGAAACACCATATATTTT.

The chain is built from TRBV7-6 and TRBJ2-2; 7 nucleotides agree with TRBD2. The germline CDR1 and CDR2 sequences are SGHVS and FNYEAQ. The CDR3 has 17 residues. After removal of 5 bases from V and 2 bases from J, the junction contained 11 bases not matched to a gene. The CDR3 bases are TGTGCCAGCAGCCCCCGGGGCCTAGCGGACAACACCGGGGAGCTGTTTTTT. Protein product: CASSPRGLADNTGELFF.

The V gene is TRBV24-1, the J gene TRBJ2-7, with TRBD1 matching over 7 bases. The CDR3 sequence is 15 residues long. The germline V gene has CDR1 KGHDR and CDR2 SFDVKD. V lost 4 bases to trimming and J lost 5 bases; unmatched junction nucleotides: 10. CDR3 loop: CATSDPGTDQNEQYF. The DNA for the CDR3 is TGTGCCACCAGTGACCCCGGGACAGATCAGAACGAGCAGTACTTC.

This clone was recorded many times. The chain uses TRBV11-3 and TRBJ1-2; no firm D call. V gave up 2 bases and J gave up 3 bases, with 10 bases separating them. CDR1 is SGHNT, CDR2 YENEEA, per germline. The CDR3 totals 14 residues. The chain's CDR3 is CASSLTPGDYGYTF. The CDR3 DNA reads TGTGCCAGCAGCTTAACCCCAGGTGACTATGGCTACACCTTC.

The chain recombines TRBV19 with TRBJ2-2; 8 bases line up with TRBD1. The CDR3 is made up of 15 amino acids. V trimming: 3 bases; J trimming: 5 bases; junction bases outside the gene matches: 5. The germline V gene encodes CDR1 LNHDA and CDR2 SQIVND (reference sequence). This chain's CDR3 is CASSIGQGRTGELFF. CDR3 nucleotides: TGTGCCAGTAGTATTGGACAGGGAAGAACCGGGGAGCTGTTTTTT.

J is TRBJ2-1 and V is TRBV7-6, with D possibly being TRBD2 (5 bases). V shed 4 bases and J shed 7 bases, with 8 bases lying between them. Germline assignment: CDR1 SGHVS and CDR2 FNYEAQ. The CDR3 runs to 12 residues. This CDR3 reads CASSYPGNEQFF. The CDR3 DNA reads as TGTGCCAGCAGCTACCCGGGAAATGAGCAGTTCTTC.

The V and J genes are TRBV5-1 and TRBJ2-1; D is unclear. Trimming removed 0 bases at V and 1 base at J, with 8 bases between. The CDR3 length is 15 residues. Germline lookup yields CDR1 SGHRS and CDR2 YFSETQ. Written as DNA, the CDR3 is TGCGCCAGCAGCTTGGGGGCCAGTTCCTACAATGAGCAGTTCTTC. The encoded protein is CASSLGASSYNEQFF.

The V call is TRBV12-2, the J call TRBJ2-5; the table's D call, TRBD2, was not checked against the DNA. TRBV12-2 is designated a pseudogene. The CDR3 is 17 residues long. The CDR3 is CASRPLGAYGRQETQYF. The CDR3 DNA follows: TGTGCAAGTCGTCCACTCGGGGCTTACGGGAGGCAAGAGACCCAGTACTTC.

CDR3 sequence reads: CASSLDTPLQYF. The CDR3 DNA is TGTGCCAGCAGCTTAGACACCCCTCTGCAGTATTTT. This rearrangement joins TRBV7-9 to TRBJ2-3; no clear D. Looked up from germline, CDR1 is SEHNR and CDR2 is FQNEAQ (reference sequence). This CDR3 is 12 amino acids long. The germline V and J ends were trimmed by 1 base and 11 bases, with 10 bases remaining between them. Combining the CDR3 with reference TRBV7-9 and TRBJ2-3 gives the whole variable domain DTGVSQNPRHKITKRGQNVTFRCDPISEHNRLYWYRQTLGQGPEFLTYFQNEAQLEKSRLLSDRFSAERPKGSFSTLEIQRTEQGDSAMYLCASSLDTPLQYFGPGTRLTVL.

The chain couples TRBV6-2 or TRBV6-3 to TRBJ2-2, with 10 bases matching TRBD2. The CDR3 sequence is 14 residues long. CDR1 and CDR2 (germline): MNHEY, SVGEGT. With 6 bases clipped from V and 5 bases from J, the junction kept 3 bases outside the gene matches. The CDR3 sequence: CASSGLAETGELFF. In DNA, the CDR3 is TGTGCCAGCAGCGGACTAGCGGAGACCGGGGAGCTGTTTTTT.